The clone carrying this T cell receptor (beta chain) was counted between two and nine times. Its antigen is currently unknown. At one boundary the junction diverges from the germline segment, which might be a read error. From the RT-PCR reads, TCRdb called clonotypes with MiXCR, one entry per CDR3 protein. The repertoire consists of 450,000 to 600,000 distinct CDR3 sequences, with approximately 7.3% occurring once and the leading ten covering about an eighth. This entry comes from a study of response to subunit inactivated influenza vaccine. Study outcomes and limitations: Authors suggested each seasonal influenza vaccination recruits few new T cells.

This clonotype was obtained from a man between 50 and 75 years old who received an inactivated influenza vaccine. The source material was PBMCs from blood, sampled roughly 24 months after vaccination.

Written as DNA, the CDR3 is TGTGCCAGCAGTGTAGCGGGGGTCCCCTACGAGCAGTACTTC. This gives the protein CASSVAGVPYEQYF. The chain recombines TRBV9 with TRBJ2-7, with 9 nucleotides matching TRBD2. CDR1 is SGDLS, CDR2 YYNGEE, per germline. This CDR3 contains 14 residues.